Each of the 8 T cell receptor beta chains below was sequenced from the same sample in a study of human T cells and chemical hapten exposure. Documented time point: patch test 2, 6 weeks after DPC sensitization. Treatment denoted: therapeutic diphenylcyclopropenone sensitization with weekly scalp DPC. TCRdb recomputed calls from the RACE reads with MiXCR, one row per CDR3 protein. The table has a few hundred thousand distinct CDR3 sequences, more than 5% seen once. The material sequenced was whole blood, taken in connection with sensitization to the hapten diphenylcyclopropenone (DPC). The receptor set was obtained from a woman between 18 and 30 years old with alopecia areata. Some clones in this sample may be carry-over from other donors' samples.

This clonotype has a handful of counts. V gene TRBV6-6 combines with J gene TRBJ1-2, with 8 nucleotides matching TRBD1. Germline loops: CDR1 MNHNY, CDR2 SVGAGI (reference sequence). V lost 6 bases, J lost 0 bases, and 6 bases stayed unmatched. There are 15 residues in the CDR3. For the CDR3, the DNA is TGTGCCAGCAGACAGACAGGGGCCTCTAACTATGGCTACACCTTC. Its translation is CASRQTGASNYGYTF.

Many counts were recorded for this clonotype. The chain combines TRBV7-2 with TRBJ1-4; D uncertain. CDR1 is SGHTA and CDR2 is FQGNSA in the germline V gene. Trimming pared 1 base from V and 7 bases from J, leaving 10 bases between. The CDR3 extends over 14 amino acids. CDR3: CASSLGMRVEKLFF. As DNA, the CDR3 is TGTGCCAGCAGCTTAGGGATGAGAGTTGAAAAACTGTTTTTT.

Only a few counts were recorded for this clonotype. The chain employs TRBV15 and TRBJ1-1; 7 nucleotides agree with TRBD1. After removal of 4 bases from V and 2 bases from J, the junction contained 13 bases not matched to a gene. From germline, CDR1 is LNHNV and CDR2 YYDKDF (reference sequence). The CDR3 totals 17 residues. DNA for the CDR3: TGTGCCACCAGCAAGCCCGTTCTCAGGGGGGGAAACACTGAAGCTTTCTTT. Its protein is CATSKPVLRGGNTEAFF.

The genes are TRBV7-2 and TRBJ1-3; D unresolved. The CDR3 loop spans 13 amino acids. From germline, CDR1 is SGHTA and CDR2 FQGNSA. V was pared by 3 bases and J by 10 bases, with 13 bases between. CDR3 protein: CASSLIGDVTIYF. CDR3 DNA sequence: TGTGCCAGCAGCTTGATTGGGGATGTAACCATATATTTT.

This clonotype appeared a few times. The rearrangement uses TRBV18 and TRBJ2-3; 12 nucleotides agree with TRBD2. The CDR3 spans 15 residues. Unmatched junction bases numbered 5, after V lost 6 bases and J lost 4 bases. Germline CDR1 is KGHSH and CDR2 is LQKENI. For the CDR3, the DNA is TGTGCCAGCTCCGACACTAGCGGGGGGCCAGATACGCAGTATTTT. Its translation is CASSDTSGGPDTQYF.

This clonotype showed up many times. The chain carries TRBV9 and TRBJ1-4; D ambiguous. The V end lost 0 bases, the J end lost 8 bases, and 11 bases lay between the germline ends. The CDR3 totals 14 residues. Germline loops: CDR1 SGDLS, CDR2 YYNGEE. In nucleotides, the CDR3 is TGTGCCAGCAGCGTAGAACCTGGACGGGAAAAACTGTTTTTT. This gives the protein CASSVEPGREKLFF. Complete variable domain (other parts from reference TRBV9 and TRBJ1-4): DSGVTQTPKHLITATGQRVTLRCSPRSGDLSVYWYQQSLDQGLQFLIQYYNGEERAKGNILERFSAQQFPDLHSELNLSSLELGDSALYFCASSVEPGREKLFFGSGTQLSVL.

This clonotype turned up a few times. The chain carries TRBV2 and TRBJ2-6, with TRBD2 identical over 9 bases. The CDR3 extends over 15 amino acids. Germline V lookup: CDR1 SNHLY, CDR2 FYNNEI. V was clipped by 5 bases and J by 4 bases; unmatched bases: 3. The CDR3 nucleotides read TGTGCCAGCAGTCCCACTAGCGGGGGGGCCAACGTCCTGACTTTC. This translates into CASSPTSGGANVLTF.

In its sample, this clonotype was seen many times. This chain uses TRBV18 with TRBJ1-1; possibly TRBD1 for D (5 bases). Germline V gene sequence: CDR1 KGHSH, CDR2 LQKENI. This CDR3 is built from 13 residues. V lost 3 bases and J 4 bases, leaving 9 bases between the germline ends. The CDR3 sequence: CASSPMGGTEAFF. In nucleotides, the CDR3 is TGTGCCAGCTCACCCATGGGGGGCACTGAAGCTTTCTTT.